The rows below give T cell receptor beta chains drawn from one sample of a study of cytomegalovirus exposure and HLA in healthy donors. Some clones are missing from TCRdb's copy, which holds only in-frame ones; the method was immunoSEQ multiplex PCR. Among 170,000 or so clones listed, 65% to 85% were seen once. The sequenced sample consisted of PBMCs. These receptors were collected from a man aged 55 to 69 in good health and CMV-seronegative. The CDR3 runs from the conserved cysteine through the conserved F or W. The D gene is left open where the match is weak.

D gene,V gene,J gene,CDR3 protein,CDR3 DNA
TRBD2,TRBV5-4,TRBJ2-2,CASSRTSGGAGFHTGELFF,TGTGCCAGCAGCAGGACTAGCGGGGGGGCCGGGTTCCACACCGGGGAGCTGTTTTTT
TRBD2,TRBV9,TRBJ2-1,CASSPRTSGGNEQFF,TGTGCCAGCAGCCCTCGGACTAGCGGGGGCAATGAGCAGTTCTTC
.,TRBV28,TRBJ1-5,CASRGPVNQPQNF,TGTGCCAGCAGGGGGCCGGTGAATCAGCCCCAGAATTTT
.,TRBV5-5,TRBJ2-1,CASSWDTSGEQFF,TGTGCCAGCAGCTGGGACACCTCGGGTGAGCAGTTCTTC
.,TRBV4-1,TRBJ1-1,CASSLTVNPEAFF,TGCGCCAGCAGCCTGACAGTGAACCCCGAAGCTTTCTTT
TRBD1,TRBV6-5,TRBJ1-6,CASSSQGSYNSPLHF,TGTGCCAGCAGTTCACAGGGGTCATATAATTCACCCCTCCACTTT
TRBD1,TRBV5-4,TRBJ2-7,CASSPPGQGASEQYF,TGTGCCAGCAGCCCACCGGGACAGGGGGCGAGCGAGCAGTACTTC
.,TRBV2,TRBJ2-1,CASIKTVANEQFF,TGTGCCAGCATAAAAACAGTTGCCAATGAGCAGTTCTTC
.,TRBV5-6,TRBJ2-2,CASSSWPMNTGELFF,TGTGCCAGCAGCTCGTGGCCCATGAACACCGGGGAGCTGTTTTTT
.,TRBV7-9,TRBJ2-2,CASSPAGRNTGELFF,TGTGCCAGCAGCCCCGCCGGGAGGAACACCGGGGAGCTGTTTTTT
.,TRBV6-1,TRBJ1-6,CASSVEMRVITNSPLHF,TGTGCCAGCAGTGTAGAGATGAGGGTTATAACTAATTCACCCCTCCACTTT
.,TRBV7-2,TRBJ1-1,CASSPTGGRQTEAFF,TGTGCCAGCAGCCCTACCGGGGGGAGGCAGACTGAAGCTTTCTTT
TRBD2,TRBV9,TRBJ2-7,CASSVGSGISYEQYF,TGTGCCAGCAGCGTAGGTAGCGGGATCTCCTACGAGCAGTACTTC
.,TRBV2,TRBJ2-1,CASSELTSYNEQFF,TGTGCCAGCAGTGAACTAACTTCTTACAATGAGCAGTTCTTC
TRBD1,TRBV28,TRBJ1-4,CASRRDRGYEKLFF,TGTGCCAGCAGGCGGGACAGGGGATATGAAAAACTGTTTTTT
TRBD1,TRBV2,TRBJ1-2,CASSEDPGQGASGYTF,TGTGCCAGCAGTGAGGACCCGGGACAGGGGGCTTCCGGCTACACCTTC
.,TRBV19,TRBJ1-5,CASSIDSGGQPQHF,TGTGCCAGTAGTATTGACAGTGGGGGGCAGCCCCAGCATTTT
TRBD2,TRBV9,TRBJ2-3,CASSTRGLAGGPSTDTQYF,TGTGCCAGCAGCACAAGAGGACTAGCGGGAGGGCCGAGCACAGATACGCAGTATTTT
.,TRBV5-1,TRBJ2-3,CASSLVGVLADTQYF,TGCGCCAGCAGCTTGGTAGGGGTCTTAGCAGATACGCAGTATTTT
.,TRBV5-1,TRBJ2-1,CASSLTGFNEQFF,TGCGCCAGCAGCTTGACAGGGTTCAATGAGCAGTTCTTC